A single sample is the source of the 16 T cell receptor beta chains below, sequenced in a study of blood T cell repertoires in COVID-19 (dated by TCRdb to 2018 to 2020). Library prep was done by the immunoSEQ multiplex PCR assay. TCRdb limited this immuneACCESS table to in-frame rearrangements with V and J called. A share of clones is missing; checked studies link under half to unresolved V genes, and the rest is unexplained. Recorded for this sample are roughly 200,000 clones; roughly 86% of them occurred a single time. The ten biggest clones cover 10% to 13% of the sample. The specimen was peripheral blood. These receptors all stem from a woman in her fifties or sixties with COVID-19, enrolled during active disease.

This chain joins TRBV29-1 and TRBJ1-3, with 7 bases matching TRBD1. The V segment lost 6 bases and the J segment 4 bases; nucleotides outside the gene matches: 9. The length of the CDR3 is 14 residues. Germline V gives CDR1 SQVTM, CDR2 ANQGSEA. CDR3 DNA: TGCAGCGTCGAGACAGGGATGGGAGGAAACACCATATATTTT. Translation: CSVETGMGGNTIYF.

As DNA, the CDR3 is TGTGCCAGCAGCCCCGACAGGCGATCCTACGAGCAGTACGTC. Encoded protein: CASSPDRRSYEQYV. This sequence joins TRBV5-4 and TRBJ2-7; a possible D gene is TRBD1 (6 bases). The CDR3 is 14 amino acids. The germline V gene has CDR1 SGHNT and CDR2 YYREEE (reference sequence). V lost 4 bases, J lost 1 base, and 12 bases lay in between.

The V gene is TRBV10-3, the J gene TRBJ1-1; the D is unclear. Per the germline V gene, CDR1 is ENHRY and CDR2 is SYGVKD. Trimming stripped 0 bases from V and 12 bases from J, with 11 bases between. CDR3 length equals 12 residues. Written as DNA, the CDR3 is TGTGCCATCAGTGAGTCCTCCCGGGTAACTTTCTTT. The encoded protein is CAISESSRVTFF.

The rearrangement links TRBV24-1 to TRBJ2-3; TRBD1 matches at 7 bases. V lost 6 bases, J lost 3 bases, and 5 bases stayed unmatched. CDR3 length equals 14 residues. Germline V gene data show CDR1 as KGHDR and CDR2 as SFDVKD. The CDR3 DNA is TGTGCCACCAGTAGGGGGCGTAAGACAGATACGCAGTATTTT. It specifies CATSRGRKTDTQYF.

This chain uses TRBV2 with TRBJ2-5; 7 positions agree with TRBD1. This CDR3 is 13 amino acids long. Losses at the gene ends were 6 bases for V and 2 bases for J; bases not matched to a gene: 3. Germline CDR1 reads SNHLY; CDR2 reads FYNNEI. The CDR3 loop is CASRVRGQETQYF. CDR3 sequence (DNA): TGTGCCAGCAGGGTCAGGGGGCAAGAGACCCAGTACTTC.

The rearrangement links TRBV30 to TRBJ1-1; 7 bases map to TRBD1. CDR3 size: 13 residues. Germline V CDR1 and CDR2: GTSNPN, SVGIG (reference sequence). V lost 3 bases and J lost 1; bases outside the gene matches: 2. This CDR3 is CAWRKGANTEAFF. The CDR3 coding sequence is TGTGCCTGGAGGAAGGGGGCGAACACTGAAGCTTTCTTT.

The chain links TRBV3-1 (or the pseudogene TRBV3-2) to TRBJ1-1, with D uncertain. With 0 bases removed from V and 4 bases from J, the gap between germline ends came to 12 bases. Germline V gene sequence: CDR1 LGHDT, CDR2 YNNKEL (reference sequence). The CDR3 has 15 amino acids. CDR3 bases: TGTGCCAGCAGCCAAGAGTCCGGGCGGGTCACTGAAGCTTTCTTT. It is translated as CASSQESGRVTEAFF.

This chain connects TRBV10-3 to TRBJ1-6; no reliable D call. V dropped 5 bases and J dropped 0 bases, with 8 bases sitting between them. This CDR3 region has 15 residues. CDR1 is ENHRY and CDR2 is SYGVKD in the germline V gene. CDR3 DNA sequence: TGTGCCATCAGTCCTACTAGCTCCTATAATTCACCCCTCCACTTT. This translates into CAISPTSSYNSPLHF.

The chain links TRBV7-2 to TRBJ2-3; D remains unclear. The CDR3 length is 13 residues. Germline V gene sequence: CDR1 SGHTA, CDR2 FQGNSA. V lost 4 bases and J 2 bases, leaving 7 bases between the germline ends. CDR3 DNA: TGTGCCAGCAGCTCCCTTTCCACAGATACGCAGTATTTT. This codes for CASSSLSTDTQYF. The whole variable domain, remainder taken from reference TRBV7-2 and TRBJ2-3, is GAGVSQSPSNKVTEKGKDVELRCDPISGHTALYWYRQSLGQGLEFLIYFQGNSAPDKSGLPSDRFSAERTGGSVSTLTIQRTQQEDSAVYLCASSSLSTDTQYFGPGTRLTVL.

CDR3 region: CASSLGRGSSYEQYF. CDR3 DNA: TGTGCCAGCAGCTTAGGGCGGGGGAGCTCCTACGAGCAGTACTTC. The chain combines TRBV7-2 with TRBJ2-7; 7 positions match TRBD2. CDR3 size: 15 residues. Germline CDR1 SGHTA, CDR2 FQGNSA. The junction had 3 bases not matched to a gene; V was cut back by 1 base and J by 0 bases.

The chain carries TRBV5-6 and TRBJ2-4; possible D gene TRBD1, 8 bases. The CDR3 has 15 amino acids. Germline V gene data show CDR1 as SGHDT and CDR2 as YYEEEE. Trimming removed 4 bases at V and 8 bases at J, with 19 bases between. The CDR3 DNA is TGTGCCAGCAGCCCGGGACAGGCCCTAGCGGACATTCAGTACTTC. Protein: CASSPGQALADIQYF. The full variable domain, rest sourced from reference TRBV5-6 and TRBJ2-4, is DAGVTQSPTHLIKTRGQQVTLRCSPKSGHDTVSWYQQALGQGPQFIFQYYEEEERQRGNFPDRFSGHQFPNYSSELNVNALLLGDSALYLCASSPGQALADIQYFGAGTRLSVL.

The V and J genes are TRBV7-2 and TRBJ2-1, with D possibly being TRBD2 (5 bases). The CDR3 extends over 15 amino acids. Germline CDR1 and CDR2: SGHTA and FQGNSA. V lost 5 bases and J lost 10, with 21 bases in between. Written as DNA, the CDR3 is TGTGCCAGCAGCCCCCGTCCCTGGACTGCGAAGGAGCAGTTCTTC. It codes for CASSPRPWTAKEQFF.

The J gene is TRBJ1-6, the V gene TRBV6-2 or TRBV6-3; weak D call: TRBD1 (5 bases). Germline CDR1 is MNHEY and CDR2 is SVGEGT. The V end was cut by 5 bases, the J end by 4 bases, with 9 bases between. CDR3 length equals 14 residues. The CDR3 DNA sequence: TGTGCCAGCAGTAGCGACAGATATAATTCACCCCTCCACTTT. Its translation is CASSSDRYNSPLHF.

This clone was counted only a few times. The chain joins TRBV15 to TRBJ1-2; D possibly corresponds to TRBD1 (6 bases). The V and J ends lost 3 bases and 5 bases respectively, with 19 bases between them. Germline V gene data show CDR1 as LNHNV and CDR2 as YYDKDF (reference sequence). The CDR3 is made up of 16 amino acids. This chain's CDR3 is CATSRDHRDILYGYTF. The DNA for the CDR3 is TGTGCCACCAGCAGGGATCACCGGGACATCCTGTATGGCTACACCTTC.

The chain links TRBV27 to TRBJ2-7; 7 nucleotides match TRBD2. The V segment lost 2 bases and the J segment 3 bases; nucleotides outside the gene matches: 1. CDR3 length equals 13 residues. Per germline, CDR1 MNHEY and CDR2 SMNVEV (reference sequence). The CDR3 coding sequence is TGTGCCAGCAGTTTAGGGGGGGGCTACGAGCAGTACTTC. Protein sequence: CASSLGGGYEQYF.

The V call is TRBV4-1, the J call TRBJ2-2; a weak D match, TRBD2 (7 bases). The V end was cut by 6 bases, the J end by 5 bases, with 13 bases between. The CDR3 length is 14 residues. Germline V gives CDR1 MGHRA, CDR2 YSYEKL. The CDR3 DNA sequence: TGCGCCAGCAGGCCCCGGGGGGCAACCGGGGAGCTGTTTTTT. Protein sequence: CASRPRGATGELFF.